This record concerns one T cell receptor beta chain sequence. Germline V lookup: CDR1 LNHDA, CDR2 SQIVND (reference sequence). Unmatched junction bases numbered 6, after V lost 10 bases and J lost 4 bases. There are 13 residues in the CDR3. Assay used: immunoSEQ multiplex PCR; TCRdb lists only in-frame clones, some missing. Here the sample spans approximately 72,000 clones, around 85% being singletons. These data originate in a study of blood T cell repertoires in COVID-19. Sequencing input: peripheral blood. The chain employs TRBV19 and TRBJ2-3; 9 bases align to TRBD1. The receptor comes from a woman older than 75 with active or convalescent COVID-19. The CDR3 coding sequence is TGTGCCACTGAACAGGGGGCGGCAGATACGCAGTATTTT. Translation: CATEQGAADTQYF.